One sample yielded the 28 T cell receptor beta chains listed below, sequenced in a study of blood T cell repertoires in COVID-19. Some clones are missing from TCRdb's copy, which holds only in-frame ones; the method was immunoSEQ multiplex PCR. Of over 95,000 clones listed, approximately 81% were seen once; the top ten hold around 1.5%. The source material was peripheral blood. These receptor sequences come from a man aged 50 or older with acute or convalescent COVID-19.

This clone occurred a few times. The chain combines TRBV7-9 with TRBJ2-2; 9 positions agree with TRBD1. Looked up from germline, CDR1 is SEHNR and CDR2 is FQNEAQ (reference sequence). The CDR3 length is 17 residues. V lost 7 bases to trimming and J lost 5 bases; unmatched junction nucleotides: 14. The CDR3 reads CASTPLLGQGTTGELFF. Written as DNA, the CDR3 is TGTGCCAGCACCCCACTGCTCGGACAGGGGACGACCGGGGAGCTGTTTTTT.

The chain joins TRBV19 to TRBJ2-5, with 8 bases identical to TRBD1. The V gene's germline CDR1 is LNHDA and CDR2 SQIVND (reference sequence). This CDR3 is 14 amino acids long. The V gene end was trimmed by 5 bases and the J gene end by 7 bases; junction bases not matched to a gene: 9. CDR3 DNA sequence: TGTGCCAGTAGTTCCTCGACAGGGGTAACGACCCAGTACTTC. Translated, it gives CASSSSTGVTTQYF.

This clone was counted only a few times. The chain recombines TRBV19 with TRBJ1-2; 11 bases are shared with TRBD1. This CDR3 is built from 15 residues. The ends lost 3 bases at V and 2 bases at J; junction bases unmatched: 2. CDR1 and CDR2 (germline): LNHDA, SQIVND (reference sequence). CDR3 in amino acids: CASSIGQGANYGYTF. DNA for the CDR3: TGTGCCAGTAGTATCGGACAGGGGGCGAACTATGGCTACACCTTC. The full variable domain, its missing parts supplied by reference TRBV19 and TRBJ1-2, is DGGITQSPKYLFRKEGQNVTLSCEQNLNHDAMYWYRQDPGQGLRLIYYSQIVNDFQKGDIAEGYSVSREKKESFPLTVTSAQKNPTAFYLCASSIGQGANYGYTFGSGTRLTVV.

This sequence joins TRBV7-9 and TRBJ2-7; the D gene is possibly TRBD1 (6 bases). Trimming removed 5 bases at V and 0 bases at J, with 11 bases between. The CDR3 runs 14 residues. Germline CDR1 and CDR2: SEHNR and FQNEAQ (reference sequence). This CDR3 reads CASSPRTDSYEQYF. The CDR3 region has the DNA TGTGCCAGCAGCCCCCGGACAGACTCCTACGAGCAGTACTTC.

The chain employs TRBV12-3 or TRBV12-4 and TRBJ1-5; 7 bases match TRBD1. V lost 8 bases and J lost 7; bases outside the gene matches: 8. The CDR3 totals 13 residues. The DNA for the CDR3 is TGTGCCAGCGGAAGGGGGCGACGCCAGCCCCAGCATTTT. Amino acids: CASGRGRRQPQHF.

The chain carries TRBV7-3 and TRBJ2-7, with 13 bases identical to TRBD2. The V gene's germline CDR1 is SGHTA and CDR2 FQGTGA. The CDR3 has 17 residues. After removal of 3 bases from V and 2 bases from J, the junction contained 7 bases not matched to a gene. CDR3 residues: CASSLGLAGLSTYEQYV. In DNA form, the CDR3 reads TGTGCCAGCAGCTTGGGACTAGCGGGGTTATCGACCTACGAGCAGTACGTC.

The chain combines TRBV5-1 with TRBJ2-6, with D perhaps matching TRBD1 (5 bases). Trimming removed 0 bases at V and 4 bases at J, with 11 bases between. Germline V gene lookup returns CDR1 SGHRS and CDR2 YFSETQ. The CDR3 runs to 16 residues. CDR3 protein: CASSLGDRTGANVLTF. The CDR3 DNA follows: TGCGCCAGCAGCTTGGGCGACAGAACCGGGGCCAACGTCCTGACTTTC.

This rearrangement joins TRBV29-1 to TRBJ1-2; TRBD1 matches at 7 bases. The V gene end was trimmed by 4 bases and the J gene end by 4 bases; junction bases not matched to a gene: 3. The CDR3 contains 12 residues. Germline CDR1 reads SQVTM; CDR2 reads ANQGSEA. In nucleotides, the CDR3 is TGCAGCGTTGGGGACAGTCGCTATGGCTACACCTTC. Residues: CSVGDSRYGYTF.

The V gene is TRBV11-2, the J gene TRBJ2-7, with TRBD1 identical over 9 bases. CDR3 size: 13 residues. Germline assignment: CDR1 SGHAT and CDR2 FQNNGV. The V gene end was trimmed by 5 bases and the J gene end by 3 bases; junction bases not matched to a gene: 2. CDR3 loop: CASSPTGGYEQYV. DNA of the CDR3: TGTGCCAGCAGCCCGACAGGGGGCTACGAGCAGTACGTC.

The chain links TRBV27 to TRBJ1-1; no firm D call. The CDR3 is 14 residues long. The germline V gene encodes CDR1 MNHEY and CDR2 SMNVEV (reference sequence). Trimming took off 8 bases at V and 1 base at J, with 14 bases between the two ends. CDR3 nucleotides: TGTGCCAGCCGCCAGCGGATAAGGAACACTGAAGCTTTCTTT. Residues: CASRQRIRNTEAFF.

The genes are TRBV5-1 and TRBJ2-2, with TRBD1 identical over 7 bases. Losses at the gene ends were 6 bases for V and 4 bases for J; bases not matched to a gene: 6. From germline, CDR1 is SGHRS and CDR2 YFSETQ. There are 14 residues in the CDR3. The CDR3 reads CASNTGTVTGELFF. In nucleotides, the CDR3 is TGCGCCAGCAACACCGGGACAGTCACCGGGGAGCTGTTTTTT.

The chain carries TRBV6-6 and TRBJ2-2; TRBD1 matches 10 bases. Germline V CDR1 and CDR2: MNHNY, SVGAGI (reference sequence). This CDR3 has 16 residues. V dropped 4 bases and J dropped 3; count of bases not matched to a gene: 5. The CDR3 sequence is CASSSQDRGHTGELFF. The CDR3 DNA reads as TGTGCCAGCAGTTCCCAAGACAGGGGGCACACCGGGGAGCTGTTTTTT.

This chain connects TRBV5-6 to TRBJ2-2, with a tentative D call TRBD1 (6 bases). The CDR3 has 14 amino acids. Per the germline V gene, CDR1 is SGHDT and CDR2 is YYEEEE. V dropped 4 bases and J dropped 4 bases, with 11 bases sitting between them. The CDR3 protein is CASSQQGSTGELFF. CDR3 nucleotide sequence: TGTGCCAGCAGCCAACAGGGTTCCACCGGGGAGCTGTTTTTT.

This chain joins TRBV5-4 and TRBJ1-2; D possibly corresponds to TRBD1 (6 bases). The CDR3 is 12 amino acids. Germline values: CDR1 SGHNT, CDR2 YYREEE (reference sequence). Trimming left V 2 bases short and J 6 bases short, with 8 bases between. The CDR3 nucleotides read TGTGCCAGCAGCTTACAGGGAGATGGCTACACCTTC. Translation: CASSLQGDGYTF.

This rearrangement joins TRBV28 to TRBJ1-2; 8 nucleotides agree with TRBD1. This CDR3 is 15 amino acids long. Per the germline V gene, CDR1 is MDHEN and CDR2 is SYDVKM. V trimming: 6 bases; J trimming: 4 bases; junction bases outside the gene matches: 10. The CDR3 here is CASRVYGQGRYGYTF. CDR3 nucleotides: TGTGCCAGCAGAGTATACGGACAGGGCCGCTATGGCTACACCTTC.

With respect to this clone: This sample includes further DNA sequences coding for the same CDR3. The chain employs TRBV19 and TRBJ1-4, with TRBD1 matching 7 bases. Per the germline V gene, CDR1 is LNHDA and CDR2 is SQIVND (reference sequence). This CDR3 is built from 14 residues. V lost 3 bases and J lost 7; bases outside the gene matches: 5. The CDR3: CASSMGQGGEKLFF. CDR3 nucleotides: TGTGCCAGTAGTATGGGGCAGGGGGGTGAAAAACTGTTTTTT. The entire variable domain, with the rest obtained from reference TRBV19 and TRBJ1-4, is as follows: DGGITQSPKYLFRKEGQNVTLSCEQNLNHDAMYWYRQDPGQGLRLIYYSQIVNDFQKGDIAEGYSVSREKKESFPLTVTSAQKNPTAFYLCASSMGQGGEKLFFGSGTQLSVL.

The chain joins TRBV9 to TRBJ1-2; 7 bases align to TRBD1. Germline V gene lookup returns CDR1 SGDLS and CDR2 YYNGEE. Trimming removed 0 bases from V and 0 bases from J; junction bases left unmatched: 8. The CDR3 loop spans 17 amino acids. In DNA form, the CDR3 reads TGTGCCAGCAGCGTAGGCCAGGGGGGATGGGCTAACTATGGCTACACCTTC. It translates to CASSVGQGGWANYGYTF.

This clone is a singleton in its sample. The gene calls are TRBV5-1 and TRBJ2-3, with 8 bases matching TRBD1. This CDR3 is built from 15 residues. Germline V gives CDR1 SGHRS, CDR2 YFSETQ. The trim removed 3 bases at V and 2 bases at J, leaving 5 bases unmatched. The CDR3 bases are TGCGCCAGCAGCTCGGGACAGGCAATCACAGATACGCAGTATTTT. Translation gives CASSSGQAITDTQYF.

J is TRBJ1-1 and V is TRBV28; D possibly corresponds to TRBD1 (6 bases). The CDR3 spans 13 residues. CDR1 MDHEN and CDR2 SYDVKM come from the germline V gene. Between the trimmed V and J ends, which lost 2 bases and 10 bases, there was a span of 14 bases. The CDR3 nucleotides are TGTGCCAGCAGTTTAGGGGGGGCGAAGGGAGCTTTCTTT. Protein: CASSLGGAKGAFF.

This rearrangement joins TRBV18 to TRBJ1-5, with 7 bases lining up with TRBD1. This CDR3 is built from 13 residues. Trimming took 3 bases from V and 7 from J; bases not matched to a gene: 3. Germline V CDR1 and CDR2: KGHSH, LQKENI. The CDR3 DNA reads TGTGCCAGCTCACCGGGGACAGACCAGCCCCAGCATTTT. Encoded protein: CASSPGTDQPQHF.

This chain joins TRBV10-3 and TRBJ1-1, with D maybe TRBD1 (5 bases). Trimming shortened V by 6 bases and J by 1 base, and 9 bases separated the two germline ends. The CDR3 length is 13 residues. CDR1 is ENHRY and CDR2 is SYGVKD in the germline V gene. The chain's CDR3 is CAIRKQENTEAFF. The CDR3 nucleotides read TGTGCCATCAGGAAACAGGAGAACACTGAAGCTTTCTTT.

The chain uses TRBV5-1 and TRBJ2-2; 7 bases match TRBD2. The germline CDR1 and CDR2 sequences are SGHRS and YFSETQ. The CDR3 is 14 amino acids. Trimming at V came to 6 bases and at J to 2 bases, leaving 4 bases not matched to a gene. The CDR3 region has the DNA TGCGCCAGCACCGGACTAGGTAACACCGGGGAGCTGTTTTTT. Its translation: CASTGLGNTGELFF.

The chain has TRBV30 and TRBJ1-1, with D hard to call. CDR1 and CDR2 (germline): GTSNPN, SVGIG (reference sequence). This CDR3 spans 13 amino acids. Trimming took off 0 bases at V and 0 bases at J, with 5 bases between the two ends. CDR3 amino acids: CAWSVAMNTEAFF. The DNA of the CDR3 is TGTGCCTGGAGTGTTGCTATGAACACTGAAGCTTTCTTT.

V is TRBV25-1 and J is TRBJ2-5; 7 nucleotides align to TRBD1. V shed 6 bases and J 1 base; nucleotides not matched to a gene: 5. Germline values: CDR1 MGHDK, CDR2 SYGVNS. The CDR3 has 14 amino acids. The CDR3 DNA reads as TGTGCCAGCAGGGCAGGACAGGCCCAAGAGACCCAGTACTTC. Its translation is CASRAGQAQETQYF.

The CDR3 coding sequence is TGCGCCAGCAGTGAGGAGACTTACGAGCAGTACTTC. It specifies CASSEETYEQYF. The J gene is TRBJ2-7, the V gene TRBV10-2; no firm D call. V was cut by 2 bases and J by 4 bases, with 6 bases left in between. Per the germline V gene, CDR1 is WSHSY and CDR2 is SAAADI. The length of the CDR3 is 12 residues.

The chain joins TRBV12-5 to TRBJ1-6, with D possibly being TRBD1 (5 bases). This CDR3 is 15 amino acids long. V was cut by 9 bases and J by 7 bases, with 19 bases left in between. Germline V gene sequence: CDR1 LGHNT, CDR2 FRNRAP. CDR3 protein: CASPYVSQGNSPLHF. CDR3 DNA sequence: TGTGCTAGCCCCTACGTTAGCCAGGGAAATTCACCCCTCCACTTT.

The chain uses TRBV6-1 and TRBJ1-2; TRBD1 agrees at 8 bases. J lost 4 bases, V lost 0 bases, and 10 bases had no gene match. CDR3 length: 17 amino acids. CDR1 is MNHNS, CDR2 SASEGT, per germline. CDR3 coding DNA: TGTGCCAGCAGTGAAGCGGGAGGCGCAGGGGGCGGCTATGGCTACACCTTC. This gives the protein CASSEAGGAGGGYGYTF.

This clone was found once. The CDR3, as DNA: TGTGCCAGCAGCCAGACAGTAATCACTGAAGCTTTCTTT. This translates into CASSQTVITEAFF. The genes are TRBV27 and TRBJ1-1; D might be TRBD1 (5 bases). Looked up from germline, CDR1 is MNHEY and CDR2 is SMNVEV (reference sequence). The CDR3 is made up of 13 amino acids. V shed 6 bases and J shed 4 bases, with 12 bases lying between them.